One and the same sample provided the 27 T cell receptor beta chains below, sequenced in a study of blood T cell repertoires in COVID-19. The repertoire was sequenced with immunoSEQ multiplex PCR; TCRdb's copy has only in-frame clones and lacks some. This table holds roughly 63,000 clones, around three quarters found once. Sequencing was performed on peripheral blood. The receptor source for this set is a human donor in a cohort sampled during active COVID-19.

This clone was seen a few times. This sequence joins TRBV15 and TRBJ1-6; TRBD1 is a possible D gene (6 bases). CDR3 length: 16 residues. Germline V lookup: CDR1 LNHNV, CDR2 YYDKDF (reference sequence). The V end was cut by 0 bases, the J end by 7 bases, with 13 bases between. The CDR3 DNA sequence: TGTGCCACCAGCAGAGATAAAGGGGGTAGGAATTCACCCCTCCACTTT. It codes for CATSRDKGGRNSPLHF.

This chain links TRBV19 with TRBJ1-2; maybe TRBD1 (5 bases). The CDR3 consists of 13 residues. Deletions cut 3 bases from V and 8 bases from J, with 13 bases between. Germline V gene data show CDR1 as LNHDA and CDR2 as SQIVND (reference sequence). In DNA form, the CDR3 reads TGTGCCAGTAGTATGGGGCTTCTGGAGGGCTACACCTTC. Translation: CASSMGLLEGYTF.

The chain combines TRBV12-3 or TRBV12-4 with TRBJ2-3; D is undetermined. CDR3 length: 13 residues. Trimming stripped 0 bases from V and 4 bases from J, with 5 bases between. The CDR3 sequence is CASSLAPADTQYF. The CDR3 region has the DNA TGTGCCAGCAGTTTAGCCCCGGCAGATACGCAGTATTTT.

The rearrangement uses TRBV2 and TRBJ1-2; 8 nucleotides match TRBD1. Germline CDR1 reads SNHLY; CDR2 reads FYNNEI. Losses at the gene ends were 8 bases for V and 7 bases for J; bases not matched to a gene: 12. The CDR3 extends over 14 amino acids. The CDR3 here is CASRESGTGRGYTF. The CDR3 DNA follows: TGTGCCAGCCGGGAATCCGGGACAGGCCGTGGCTACACCTTC.

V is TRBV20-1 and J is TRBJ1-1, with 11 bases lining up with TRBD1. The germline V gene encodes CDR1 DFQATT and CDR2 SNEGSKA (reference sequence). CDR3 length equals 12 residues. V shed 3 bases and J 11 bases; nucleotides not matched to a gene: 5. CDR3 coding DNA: TGCAGTGCTAGTCCGGGACAGGGGGGGGCTTTCTTT. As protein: CSASPGQGGAFF.

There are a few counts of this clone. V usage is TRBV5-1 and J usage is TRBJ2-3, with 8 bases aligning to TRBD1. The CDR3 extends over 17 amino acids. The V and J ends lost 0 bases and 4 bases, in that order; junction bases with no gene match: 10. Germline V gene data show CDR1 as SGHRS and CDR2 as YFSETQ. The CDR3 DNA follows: TGCGCCAGCAGCTTGGGTGCAGGGGGCGCGTCGGCAGATACGCAGTATTTT. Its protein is CASSLGAGGASADTQYF.

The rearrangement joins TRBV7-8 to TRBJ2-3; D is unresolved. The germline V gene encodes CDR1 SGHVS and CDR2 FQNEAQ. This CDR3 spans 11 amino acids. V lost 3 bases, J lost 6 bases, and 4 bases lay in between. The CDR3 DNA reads TGTGCCAGCAGCTTCAGGGATACGCAGTATTTT. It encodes CASSFRDTQYF.

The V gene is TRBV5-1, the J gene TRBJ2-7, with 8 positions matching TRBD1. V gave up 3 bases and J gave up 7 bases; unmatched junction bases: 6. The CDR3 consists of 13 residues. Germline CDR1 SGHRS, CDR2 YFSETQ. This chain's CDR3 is CASSWGQAGEQYF. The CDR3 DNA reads TGCGCCAGCAGCTGGGGACAGGCGGGGGAGCAGTACTTC.

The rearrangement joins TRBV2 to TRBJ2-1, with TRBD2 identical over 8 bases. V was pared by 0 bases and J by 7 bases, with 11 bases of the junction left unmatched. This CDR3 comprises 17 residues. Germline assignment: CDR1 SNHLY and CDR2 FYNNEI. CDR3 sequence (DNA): TGTGCCAGCAGTGAAGCCCCTAGTGCGGGAGGTCGTAATGAGCAGTTCTTC. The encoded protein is CASSEAPSAGGRNEQFF.

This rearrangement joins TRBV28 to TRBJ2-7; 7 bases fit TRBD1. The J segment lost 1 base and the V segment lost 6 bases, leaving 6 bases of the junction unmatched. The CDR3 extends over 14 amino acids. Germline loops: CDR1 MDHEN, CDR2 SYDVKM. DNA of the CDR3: TGTGCCAGCAGGGGTCCGGGACAGTCCTACGAGCAGTACTTC. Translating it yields CASRGPGQSYEQYF.

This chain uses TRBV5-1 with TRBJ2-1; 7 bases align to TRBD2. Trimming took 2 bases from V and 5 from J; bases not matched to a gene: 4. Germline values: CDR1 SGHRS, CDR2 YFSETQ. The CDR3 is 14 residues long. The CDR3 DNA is TGCGCCAGCAGCTTCAACGGGGGGAACAATGAGCAGTTCTTC. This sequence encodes CASSFNGGNNEQFF.

The CDR3 DNA follows: TGTGCCAGCAGTTCTAGCGGAGATACGCAGTATTTT. It translates to CASSSSGDTQYF. The gene calls are TRBV5-4 and TRBJ2-3; TRBD2 agrees at 7 bases. CDR3 size: 12 residues. V was pared by 5 bases and J by 5 bases, with 2 bases of the junction left unmatched. CDR1 is SGHNT and CDR2 is YYREEE in the germline V gene (reference sequence).

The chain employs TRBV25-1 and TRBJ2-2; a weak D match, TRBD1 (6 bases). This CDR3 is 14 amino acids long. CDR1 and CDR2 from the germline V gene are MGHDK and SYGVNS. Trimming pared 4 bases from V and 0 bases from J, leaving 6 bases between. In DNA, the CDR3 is TGTGCCAGCAGTGGACAGGCGAACACCGGGGAGCTGTTTTTT. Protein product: CASSGQANTGELFF.

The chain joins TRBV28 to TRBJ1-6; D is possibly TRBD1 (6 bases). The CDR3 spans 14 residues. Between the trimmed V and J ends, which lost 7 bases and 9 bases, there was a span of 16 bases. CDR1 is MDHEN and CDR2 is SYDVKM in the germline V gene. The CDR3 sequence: CASTNQGPSSPLHF. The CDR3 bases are TGTGCCAGCACCAATCAGGGGCCTTCTTCACCCCTCCACTTT.

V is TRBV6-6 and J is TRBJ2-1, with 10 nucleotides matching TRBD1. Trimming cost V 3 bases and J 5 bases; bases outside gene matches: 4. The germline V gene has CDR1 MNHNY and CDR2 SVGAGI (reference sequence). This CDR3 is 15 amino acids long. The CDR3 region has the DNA TGTGCCAGCAGTTATGGACAGGGGGTGGACAATGAGCAGTTCTTC. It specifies CASSYGQGVDNEQFF.

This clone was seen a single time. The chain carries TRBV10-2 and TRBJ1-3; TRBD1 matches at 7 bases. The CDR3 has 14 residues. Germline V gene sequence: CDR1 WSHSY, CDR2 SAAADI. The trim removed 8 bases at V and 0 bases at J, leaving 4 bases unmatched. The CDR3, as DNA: TGCGCCAGCCAGGGGGTTTCCTCTGGAAACACCATATATTTT. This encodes CASQGVSSGNTIYF.

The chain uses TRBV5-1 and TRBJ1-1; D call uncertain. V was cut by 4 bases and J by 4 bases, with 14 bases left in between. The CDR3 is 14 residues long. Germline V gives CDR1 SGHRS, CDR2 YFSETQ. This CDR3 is CASSLRPEGTEAFF. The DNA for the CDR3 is TGCGCCAGCAGCCTGAGGCCGGAGGGCACTGAAGCTTTCTTT.

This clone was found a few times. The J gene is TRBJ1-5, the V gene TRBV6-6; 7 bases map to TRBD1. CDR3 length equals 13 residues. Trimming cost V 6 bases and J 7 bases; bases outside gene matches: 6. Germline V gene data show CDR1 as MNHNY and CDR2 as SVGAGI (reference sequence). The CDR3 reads CASRPGQNQPQHF. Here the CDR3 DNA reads TGTGCCAGCAGGCCGGGACAGAACCAGCCCCAGCATTTT.

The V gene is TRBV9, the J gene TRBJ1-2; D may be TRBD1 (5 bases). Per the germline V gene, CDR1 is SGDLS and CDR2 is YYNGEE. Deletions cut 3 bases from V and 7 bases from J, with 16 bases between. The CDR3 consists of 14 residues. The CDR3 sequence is CASSAMEGITGYTF. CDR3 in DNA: TGTGCCAGCAGCGCCATGGAGGGGATCACTGGCTACACCTTC.

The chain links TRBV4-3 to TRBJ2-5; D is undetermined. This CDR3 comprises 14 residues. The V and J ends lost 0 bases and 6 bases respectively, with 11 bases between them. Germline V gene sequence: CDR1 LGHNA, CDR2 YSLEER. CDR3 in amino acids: CASSQDLGSQTQYF. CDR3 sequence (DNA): TGCGCCAGCAGCCAAGATCTCGGGTCACAGACCCAGTACTTC.

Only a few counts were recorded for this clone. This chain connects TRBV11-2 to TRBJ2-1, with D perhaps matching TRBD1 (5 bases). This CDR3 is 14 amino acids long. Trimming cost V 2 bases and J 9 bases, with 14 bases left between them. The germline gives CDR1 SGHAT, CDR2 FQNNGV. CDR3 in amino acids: CASSLNVQGGEQFF. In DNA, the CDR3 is TGTGCCAGCAGCTTAAATGTGCAGGGTGGTGAGCAGTTCTTC.

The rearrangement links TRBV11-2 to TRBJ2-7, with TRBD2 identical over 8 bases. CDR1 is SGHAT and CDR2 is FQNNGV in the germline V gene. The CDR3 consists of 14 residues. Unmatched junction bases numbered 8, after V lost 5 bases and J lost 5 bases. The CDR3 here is CASSAGGGRNEQYF. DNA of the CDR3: TGTGCCAGCAGCGCTGGCGGGGGGCGGAACGAGCAGTACTTC. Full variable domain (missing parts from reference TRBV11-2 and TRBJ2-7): EAGVAQSPRYKIIEKRQSVAFWCNPISGHATLYWYQQILGQGPKLLIQFQNNGVVDDSQLPKDRFSAERLKGVDSTLKIQPAKLEDSAVYLCASSAGGGRNEQYFGPGTRLTVT.

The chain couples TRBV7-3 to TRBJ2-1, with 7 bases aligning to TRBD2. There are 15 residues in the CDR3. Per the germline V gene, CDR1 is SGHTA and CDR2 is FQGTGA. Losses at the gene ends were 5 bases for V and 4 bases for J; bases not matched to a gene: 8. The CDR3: CASSLEAGPYNEQFF. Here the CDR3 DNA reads TGTGCCAGCAGCCTCGAAGCGGGGCCGTACAATGAGCAGTTCTTC. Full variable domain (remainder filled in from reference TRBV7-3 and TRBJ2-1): GAGVSQTPSNKVTEKGKYVELRCDPISGHTALYWYRQSLGQGPEFLIYFQGTGAADDSGLPNDRFFAVRPEGSVSTLKIQRTERGDSAVYLCASSLEAGPYNEQFFGPGTRLTVL.

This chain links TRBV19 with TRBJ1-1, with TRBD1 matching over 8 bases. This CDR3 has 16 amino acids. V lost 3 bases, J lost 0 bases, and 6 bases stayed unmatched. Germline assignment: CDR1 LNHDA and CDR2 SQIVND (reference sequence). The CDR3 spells CASSILSTGVNTEAFF. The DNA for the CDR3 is TGTGCCAGTAGTATCCTATCGACAGGGGTGAACACTGAAGCTTTCTTT. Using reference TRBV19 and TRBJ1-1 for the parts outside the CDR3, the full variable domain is DGGITQSPKYLFRKEGQNVTLSCEQNLNHDAMYWYRQDPGQGLRLIYYSQIVNDFQKGDIAEGYSVSREKKESFPLTVTSAQKNPTAFYLCASSILSTGVNTEAFFGQGTRLTVV.

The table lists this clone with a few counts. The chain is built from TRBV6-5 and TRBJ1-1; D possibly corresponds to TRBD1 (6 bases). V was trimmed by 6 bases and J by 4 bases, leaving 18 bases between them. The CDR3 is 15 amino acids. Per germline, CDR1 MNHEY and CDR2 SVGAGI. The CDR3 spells CASRPTRGAATEAFF. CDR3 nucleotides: TGTGCCAGCAGACCCACGCGGGGGGCGGCCACTGAAGCTTTCTTT.

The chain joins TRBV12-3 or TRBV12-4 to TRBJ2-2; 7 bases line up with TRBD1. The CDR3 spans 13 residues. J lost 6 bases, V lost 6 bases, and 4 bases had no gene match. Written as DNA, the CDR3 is TGTGCCAGCAGCCGGGACAGCCCCGGGGAGCTGTTTTTT. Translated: CASSRDSPGELFF.

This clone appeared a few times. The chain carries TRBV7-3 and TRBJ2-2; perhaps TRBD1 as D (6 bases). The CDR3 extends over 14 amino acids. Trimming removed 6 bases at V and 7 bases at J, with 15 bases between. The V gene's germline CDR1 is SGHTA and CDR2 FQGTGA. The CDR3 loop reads CASRKQGIGGELFF. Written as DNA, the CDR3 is TGTGCCAGCAGGAAACAGGGTATCGGCGGGGAGCTGTTTTTT.